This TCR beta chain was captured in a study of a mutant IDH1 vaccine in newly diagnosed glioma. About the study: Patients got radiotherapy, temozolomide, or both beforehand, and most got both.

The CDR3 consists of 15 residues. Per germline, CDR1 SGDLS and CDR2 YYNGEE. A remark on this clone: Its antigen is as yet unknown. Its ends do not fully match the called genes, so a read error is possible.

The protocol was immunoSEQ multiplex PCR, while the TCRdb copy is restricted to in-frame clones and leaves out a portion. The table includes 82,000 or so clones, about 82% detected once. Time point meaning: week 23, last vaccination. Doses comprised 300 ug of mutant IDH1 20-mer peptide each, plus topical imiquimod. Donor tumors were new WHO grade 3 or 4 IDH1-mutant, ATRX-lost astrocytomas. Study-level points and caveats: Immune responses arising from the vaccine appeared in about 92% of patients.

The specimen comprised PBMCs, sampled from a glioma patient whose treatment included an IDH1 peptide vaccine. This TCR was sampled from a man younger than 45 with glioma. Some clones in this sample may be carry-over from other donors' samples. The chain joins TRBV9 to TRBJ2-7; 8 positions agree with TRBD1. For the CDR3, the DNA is TGTGCCAGCAGCCCCTTTGACAGGGGACCCTACGGGCAGTACTTC. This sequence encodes CASSPFDRGPYGQYF.